This is a list of T cell receptor beta chains from one sample in a study of identical twins' blood T cells. TCRdb passed the 5' RACE reads through MiXCR, listing each CDR3 protein once. The table has 350,000 to 450,000 distinct CDR3 sequences, 25% to 35% seen once. The sequenced sample was PBMCs. Source of these receptors: a woman aged 18 to 55 in good health. Both conserved end residues are part of each CDR3. Some rows have no size entry. The others give once, few or many, or a class for an expanded clone.

>TRBV5-4|many|TRBJ1-2
CASSLEAVLSYNYGYTF
>TRBV27|.|TRBJ1-2
CASRGGGGGQNIYGYTF
>TRBV19|few|TRBJ1-5
CASSVRGSQPQHF
>TRBV7-2|few|TRBJ1-1
CASSFHSNTEAFF
>TRBV20-1|.|TRBJ1-6
CSARYSLGSNSPLHF
>TRBV7-9|once|TRBJ1-1
CAQTSQHTEAFF
>TRBV7-2|.|TRBJ2-7
CARTSGSLYEQYF
>TRBV6-5|few|TRBJ1-4
CASSYERGLGEKLFF
>TRBV20-1|.|TRBJ2-1
CSAGVAGGVNEQFF
>TRBV6-2/TRBV6-3|.|TRBJ1-4
CASSLQGPLSEKLFF
>TRBV29-1|.|TRBJ2-7
CSVELADLSSYEQYF
>TRBV29-1|few|TRBJ1-1
CSVLYRRVDAEASF
>TRBV2|.|TRBJ1-1
CASSINWDAGGEDTEAFF
>TRBV9|few|TRBJ2-7
CASSVQGHEQYF
>TRBV19|.|TRBJ1-3
CASSPLGRPSGNTIYF
>TRBV20-1|few|TRBJ1-1
CSATAAGTMNTEAFF
>TRBV4-3|.|TRBJ2-2
CASSQSWNTGELFF
>TRBV5-5|.|TRBJ2-2
CASSLIFQVFTGELFF
>TRBV7-9|.|TRBJ1-1
CASTPTGGMNTEAFF
>TRBV9|.|TRBJ1-5
CASSASGQLNQPQHF
>TRBV20-1|.|TRBJ1-2
CSADQTGGGIGYTF
>TRBV13|many|TRBJ1-2
CASSFYNYYGYTF
>TRBV18|.|TRBJ2-1
CASSPPMGNEQFF
>TRBV13|.|TRBJ1-5
CAISQSLESNQPQHF
>TRBV5-1|.|TRBJ1-3
CASSKDSSGNTIYF
>TRBV29-1|many|TRBJ1-1
CSGLRRGEDTEAFF
>TRBV11-2|few|TRBJ2-7
CASSIRDLRQNEQYF
>TRBV12-3/TRBV12-4|many|TRBJ1-5
CASSFDRHQNQPQHF
>TRBV12-5|.|TRBJ2-3
CASLAGSTDTQYF
>TRBV30|.|TRBJ2-2
CAWSILNSGGELFF
>TRBV20-1|.|TRBJ1-3
CSAREGSHRRSGNTIYF
>TRBV5-1|.|TRBJ1-4
CASSLVPGQGASNEKLFF
>TRBV6-4|.|TRBJ1-1
CARLMGQGAGVEAFF
>TRBV10-3|.|TRBJ2-3
CAISDGSGGSTDTQYF
>TRBV4-3|.|TRBJ1-1
CASSQDLRAFF
>TRBV20-1|.|TRBJ1-5
CSAKRGDGNQPQHF
>TRBV10-1|.|TRBJ2-2
CASSESGDTGELFF
>TRBV5-1|few|TRBJ1-6
CASSLDAISYNSPLHF
>TRBV9|many|TRBJ2-2
CASSVARGQYTGELFF
>TRBV7-9|.|TRBJ1-3
CASSLVVRFSGNTIYF
>TRBV7-9|.|TRBJ2-3
CASSPLDTQYF
>TRBV20-1|.|TRBJ1-2
CSASGRGPGYTF
>TRBV20-1|few|TRBJ2-2
CSARTSGVLNTGELFF
>TRBV18|.|TRBJ1-1
CASSPTTKQGNSEAFF
>TRBV4-2|.|TRBJ2-7
CASSQDWSGRSSEQYF
>TRBV29-1|.|TRBJ2-7
CSVELGIGYEQYF
>TRBV7-2|.|TRBJ2-2
CASSFEREYNGELFF
>TRBV19|.|TRBJ1-5
CASSIRPSSQPQHF